The clone carrying this T cell receptor (beta chain) appeared a few times. Its antigen is not identified. Two oligonucleotides, mixed equimolar, formed the beta constant-region primer covering TRBC1 and TRBC2. The ligated cDNA underwent four PCR rounds using SP2 and nested alpha and beta constant-region primers. Via MiXCR, TCRdb re-called the UMI-ligation and nested PCR reads, giving one row per CDR3 protein. The repertoire holds 90,000 to 120,000 distinct CDR3 sequences, with around 15% as singletons. From germline, CDR1 is GTSNPN and CDR2 SVGIG (reference sequence). V gave up 2 bases and J gave up 7 bases, with 12 bases separating them. This CDR3 spans 13 amino acids. The data derive from a study of naive and memory T cell subsets. Broader study findings: Gini index rose across naive, CM, EM and EMRA in CD4 and CD8. Naive repertoires, especially CD8, held a few larger clonotypes, possibly memory cells re-expressing CD45RA.

This receptor was obtained from a human donor in good health. The sequencing sample was made of naive CD8+ T cells from blood. The chain uses TRBV30 and TRBJ2-1; the D is unclear. CDR3 DNA sequence: TGTGCCTGGAGTCCTCGACCTGGGAATGAGCAGTTCTTC. This encodes CAWSPRPGNEQFF.